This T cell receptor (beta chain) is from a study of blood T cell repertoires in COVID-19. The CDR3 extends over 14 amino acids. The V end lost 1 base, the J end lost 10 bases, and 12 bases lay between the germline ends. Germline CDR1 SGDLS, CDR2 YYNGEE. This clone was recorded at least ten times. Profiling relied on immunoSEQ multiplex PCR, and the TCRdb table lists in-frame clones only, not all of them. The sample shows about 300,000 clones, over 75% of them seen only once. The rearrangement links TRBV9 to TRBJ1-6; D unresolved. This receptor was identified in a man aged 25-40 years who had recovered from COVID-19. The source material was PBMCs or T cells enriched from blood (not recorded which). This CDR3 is CASSVSQARSPLHF. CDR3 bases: TGTGCCAGCAGCGTAAGCCAGGCCCGCTCACCCCTCCACTTT.